This record concerns one T cell receptor beta chain sequence. Its cognate antigen is unknown. Heparinised blood was drawn once per donor, averaging roughly 0.11 L. CD4+ cells of the naive, central memory, regulatory and stem cell-like memory types were sorted via CD45RO/CCR7/CD25/CD127/CD95/CD27. Purities in excess of 98% were seen in all sorted populations. Germline V gene lookup returns CDR1 MGHDK and CDR2 SYGVNS. V was cut by 7 bases and J by 0 bases, with 17 bases left in between. The CDR3 has 16 amino acids. The sample belongs to a study of beta chain features in type 1 diabetes. The study reverse transcribed the entire isolated RNA, so it sequenced expressed TCRB transcripts. Sequencing used immunoSEQ multiplex PCR; TCRdb keeps in-frame clones, though not all of them. This sample yields 600,000 or so clones, of which roughly an eighth are seen a single time; approximately 0.11% belongs to the top ten.

Findings of the study overall: All four CD4+ subsets of Type 1 diabetes patients contained TCRB CDR3s that were moderately but significantly shorter. At VDJ recombination sites, type 1 diabetes patients had fewer insertions and more deleted nucleotides.

The sequenced sample consisted of naive CD4+ T cells from blood. This chain uses TRBV25-1 with TRBJ2-3; maybe TRBD2 (6 bases). The clonotype comes from a man aged 30-40 years with type 1 diabetes. CDR3 bases: TGTGCCAGCAAAGTGGGGCGGGGTCACAGCACAGATACGCAGTATTTT. It yields the protein CASKVGRGHSTDTQYF.